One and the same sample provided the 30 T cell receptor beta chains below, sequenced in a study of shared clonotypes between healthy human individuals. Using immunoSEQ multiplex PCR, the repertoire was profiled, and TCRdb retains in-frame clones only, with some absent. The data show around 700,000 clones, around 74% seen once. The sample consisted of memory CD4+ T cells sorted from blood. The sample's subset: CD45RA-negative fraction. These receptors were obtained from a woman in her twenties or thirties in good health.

The CDR3 reads CTSSGKTSGSTVTYNEQFF. The DNA for the CDR3 is TGCACCAGCTCCGGGAAGACTAGCGGGAGTACCGTCACCTACAATGAGCAGTTCTTC. The chain is built from TRBV1 and TRBJ2-1; whether TRBD2, the table's D call, matches the DNA was not checked. TRBV1 is a pseudogene. This CDR3 spans 19 amino acids.

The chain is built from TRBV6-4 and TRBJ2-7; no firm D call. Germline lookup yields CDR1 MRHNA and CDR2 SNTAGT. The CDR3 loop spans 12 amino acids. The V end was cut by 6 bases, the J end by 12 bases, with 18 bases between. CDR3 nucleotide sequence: TGTGCCAGCAGCCTACCCTCCTCGGCTGGGTACTTC. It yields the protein CASSLPSSAGYF.

The CDR3 spells CASSLVSSGSEYEQYF. CDR3 sequence (DNA): TGTGCCAGCAGCTTGGTTTCTAGCGGGAGTGAGTACGAGCAGTACTTC. The J gene is TRBJ2-7, the V gene TRBV5-6, with TRBD2 identical over 10 bases. Germline V CDR1 and CDR2: SGHDT, YYEEEE. This CDR3 is 16 amino acids long. The J segment lost 4 bases and the V segment lost 0 bases, leaving 7 bases of the junction unmatched.

The CDR3 DNA sequence: TGTGCCAGCAGTAGACAGGGGAATGGCTACACCTTC. This encodes CASSRQGNGYTF. V and J are TRBV5-5 and TRBJ1-2; 8 bases map to TRBD1. CDR3 length: 12 amino acids. V lost 5 bases and J lost 6; bases outside the gene matches: 3. Germline V lookup: CDR1 SGHKS, CDR2 YYEKEE (reference sequence).

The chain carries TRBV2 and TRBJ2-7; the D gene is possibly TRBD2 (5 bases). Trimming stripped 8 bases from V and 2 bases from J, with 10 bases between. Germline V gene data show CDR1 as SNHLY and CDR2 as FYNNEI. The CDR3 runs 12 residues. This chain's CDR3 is CASGELTYEQYF. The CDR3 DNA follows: TGTGCCAGCGGGGAGCTTACCTACGAGCAGTACTTC.

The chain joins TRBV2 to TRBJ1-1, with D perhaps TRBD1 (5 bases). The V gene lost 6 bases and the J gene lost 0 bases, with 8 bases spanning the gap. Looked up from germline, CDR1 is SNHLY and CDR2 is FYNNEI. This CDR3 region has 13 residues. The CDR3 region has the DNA TGTGCCAGCAGGGGACTACTGAACACTGAAGCTTTCTTT. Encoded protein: CASRGLLNTEAFF. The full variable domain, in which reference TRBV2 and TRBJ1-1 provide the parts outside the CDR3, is EPEVTQTPSHQVTQMGQEVILRCVPISNHLYFYWYRQILGQKVEFLVSFYNNEISEKSEIFDDQFSVERPDGSNFTLKIRSTKLEDSAMYFCASRGLLNTEAFFGQGTRLTVV.

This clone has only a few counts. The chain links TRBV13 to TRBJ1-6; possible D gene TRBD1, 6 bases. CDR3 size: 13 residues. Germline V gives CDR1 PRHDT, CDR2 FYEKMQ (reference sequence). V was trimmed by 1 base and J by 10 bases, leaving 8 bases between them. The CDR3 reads CASSLAGVSPLHF. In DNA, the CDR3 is TGTGCCAGCAGCTTAGCAGGGGTATCACCCCTCCACTTT. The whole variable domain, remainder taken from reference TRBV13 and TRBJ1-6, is AAGVIQSPRHLIKEKRETATLKCYPIPRHDTVYWYQQGPGQDPQFLISFYEKMQSDKGSIPDRFSAQQFSDYHSELNMSSLELGDSALYFCASSLAGVSPLHFGNGTRLTVT.

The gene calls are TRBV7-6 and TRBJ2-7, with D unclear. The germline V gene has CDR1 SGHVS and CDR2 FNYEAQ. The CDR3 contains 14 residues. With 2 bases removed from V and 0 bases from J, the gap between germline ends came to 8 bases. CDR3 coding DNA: TGTGCCAGCAGCTTAACCGGCCGCTCCTACGAGCAGTACTTC. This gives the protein CASSLTGRSYEQYF.

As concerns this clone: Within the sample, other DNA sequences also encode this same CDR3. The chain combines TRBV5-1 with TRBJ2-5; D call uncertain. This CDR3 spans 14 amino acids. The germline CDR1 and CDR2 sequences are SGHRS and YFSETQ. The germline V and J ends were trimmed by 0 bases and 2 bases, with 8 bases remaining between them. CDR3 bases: TGCGCCAGCAGCTTGGCAATCAGGCAAGAGACCCAGTACTTC. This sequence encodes CASSLAIRQETQYF.

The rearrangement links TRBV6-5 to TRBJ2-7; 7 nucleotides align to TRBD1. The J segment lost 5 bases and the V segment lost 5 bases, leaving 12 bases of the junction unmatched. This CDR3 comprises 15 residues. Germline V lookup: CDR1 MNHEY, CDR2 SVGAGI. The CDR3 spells CASSSSGGVPHEQYF. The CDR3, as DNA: TGTGCCAGCAGTAGCTCAGGGGGAGTCCCCCACGAGCAGTACTTC.

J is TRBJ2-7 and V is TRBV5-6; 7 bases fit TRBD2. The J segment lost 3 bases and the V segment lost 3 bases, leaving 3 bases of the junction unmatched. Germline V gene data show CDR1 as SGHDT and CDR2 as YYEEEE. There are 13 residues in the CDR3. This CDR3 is CASSSLAHYEQYF. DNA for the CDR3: TGTGCCAGCAGCTCACTAGCGCACTACGAGCAGTACTTC.

CDR3 in DNA: TGTGCCAGCAGCAGGGGGGGACTACTCCAAGAGACCCAGTACTTC. Its protein product is CASSRGGLLQETQYF. The chain links TRBV5-4 to TRBJ2-5, with D perhaps matching TRBD2 (7 bases). CDR3 length equals 15 residues. The V gene lost 4 bases and the J gene lost 1 base, with 14 bases spanning the gap. From germline, CDR1 is SGHNT and CDR2 YYREEE (reference sequence).

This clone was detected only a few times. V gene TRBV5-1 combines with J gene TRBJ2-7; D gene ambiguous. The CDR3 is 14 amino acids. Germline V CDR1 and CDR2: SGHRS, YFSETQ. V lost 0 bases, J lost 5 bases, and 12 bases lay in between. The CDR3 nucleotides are TGCGCCAGCAGCTTGGCAGGTTTGGCCGACGAGCAGTACTTC. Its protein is CASSLAGLADEQYF.

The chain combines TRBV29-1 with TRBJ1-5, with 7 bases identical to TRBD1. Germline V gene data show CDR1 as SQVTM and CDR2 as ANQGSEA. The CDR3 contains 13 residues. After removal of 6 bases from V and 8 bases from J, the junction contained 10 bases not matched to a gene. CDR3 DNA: TGCAGCGTGGGACAGCACTCTCGTGAGCCCCAGCATTTT. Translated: CSVGQHSREPQHF.

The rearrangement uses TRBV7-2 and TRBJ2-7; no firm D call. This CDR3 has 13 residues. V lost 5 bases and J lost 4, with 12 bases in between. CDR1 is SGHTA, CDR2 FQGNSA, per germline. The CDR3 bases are TGTGCCAGCAGCCAAGTCGTGGCGTACGAGCAGTACTTC. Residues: CASSQVVAYEQYF.

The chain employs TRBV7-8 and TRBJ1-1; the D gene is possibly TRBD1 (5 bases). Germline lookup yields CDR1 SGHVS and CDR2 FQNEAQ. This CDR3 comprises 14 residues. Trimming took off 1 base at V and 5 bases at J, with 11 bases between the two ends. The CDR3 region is CASSLVGEGTEAFF. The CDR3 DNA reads TGTGCCAGCAGCTTAGTAGGGGAGGGGACTGAAGCTTTCTTT.

The CDR3 here is CASSRLADLTGELFF. CDR3 in DNA: TGTGCCAGCAGCAGACTAGCGGATTTGACCGGGGAGCTGTTTTTT. The chain links TRBV6-5 to TRBJ2-2; TRBD2 agrees at 9 bases. V shed 6 bases and J 5 bases; nucleotides not matched to a gene: 7. From germline, CDR1 is MNHEY and CDR2 SVGAGI. The CDR3 is 15 residues long.

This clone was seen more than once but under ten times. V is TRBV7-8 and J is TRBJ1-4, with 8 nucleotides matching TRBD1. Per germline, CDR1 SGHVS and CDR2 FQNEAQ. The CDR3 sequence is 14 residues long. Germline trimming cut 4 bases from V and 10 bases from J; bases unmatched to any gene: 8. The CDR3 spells CASSSLGQGGKLFF. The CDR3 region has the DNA TGTGCCAGCAGCTCCTTAGGACAGGGTGGAAAACTGTTTTTT. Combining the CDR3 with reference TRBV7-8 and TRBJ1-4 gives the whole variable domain GAGVSQSPRYKVAKRGQDVALRCDPISGHVSLFWYQQALGQGPEFLTYFQNEAQLDKSGLPSDRFFAERPEGSVSTLKIQRTQQEDSAVYLCASSSLGQGGKLFFGSGTQLSVL.

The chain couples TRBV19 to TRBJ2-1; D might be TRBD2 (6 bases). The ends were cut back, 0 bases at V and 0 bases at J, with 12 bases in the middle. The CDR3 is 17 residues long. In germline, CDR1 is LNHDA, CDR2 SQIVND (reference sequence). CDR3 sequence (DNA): TGTGCCAGTAGTATAGATTCTGACGGGAGCTCCTACAATGAGCAGTTCTTC. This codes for CASSIDSDGSSYNEQFF. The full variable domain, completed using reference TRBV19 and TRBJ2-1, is DGGITQSPKYLFRKEGQNVTLSCEQNLNHDAMYWYRQDPGQGLRLIYYSQIVNDFQKGDIAEGYSVSREKKESFPLTVTSAQKNPTAFYLCASSIDSDGSSYNEQFFGPGTRLTVL.

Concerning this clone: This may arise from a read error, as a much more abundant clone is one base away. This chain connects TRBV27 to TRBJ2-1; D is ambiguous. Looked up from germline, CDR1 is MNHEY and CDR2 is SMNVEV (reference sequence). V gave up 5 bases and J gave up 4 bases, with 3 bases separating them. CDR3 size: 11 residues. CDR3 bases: TGTGCCAGCAGTCAATACAATGAGCAGTTCTTC. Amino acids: CASSQYNEQFF.

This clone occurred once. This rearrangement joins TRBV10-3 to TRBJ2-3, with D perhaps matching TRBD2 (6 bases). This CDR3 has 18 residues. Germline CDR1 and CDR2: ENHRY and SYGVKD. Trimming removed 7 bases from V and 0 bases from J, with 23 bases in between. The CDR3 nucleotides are TGTGCCATCAAGTTGGGACCCCCAACTAGCCTAAGCACAGATACGCAGTATTTT. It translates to CAIKLGPPTSLSTDTQYF.

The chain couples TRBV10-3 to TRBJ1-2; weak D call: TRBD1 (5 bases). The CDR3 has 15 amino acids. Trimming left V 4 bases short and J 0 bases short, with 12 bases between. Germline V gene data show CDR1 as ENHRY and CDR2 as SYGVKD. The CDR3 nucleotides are TGTGCCATCAGTGCGCAGGGTGGGACTAACTATGGCTACACCTTC. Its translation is CAISAQGGTNYGYTF.

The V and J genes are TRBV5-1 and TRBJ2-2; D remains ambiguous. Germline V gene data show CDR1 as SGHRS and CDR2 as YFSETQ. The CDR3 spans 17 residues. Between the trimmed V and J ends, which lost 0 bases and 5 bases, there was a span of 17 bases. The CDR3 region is CASSLGAAAFTTGELFF. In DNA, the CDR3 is TGCGCCAGCAGCTTGGGGGCGGCGGCCTTTACTACCGGGGAGCTGTTTTTT.

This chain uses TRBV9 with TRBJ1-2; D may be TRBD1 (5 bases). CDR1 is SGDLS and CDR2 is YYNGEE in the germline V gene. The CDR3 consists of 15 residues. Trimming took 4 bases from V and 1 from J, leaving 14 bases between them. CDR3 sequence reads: CASSLQGNHNYGYTF. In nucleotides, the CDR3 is TGTGCCAGCAGCCTCCAGGGCAATCATAACTATGGCTACACCTTC. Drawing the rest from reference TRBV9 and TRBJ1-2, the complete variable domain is DSGVTQTPKHLITATGQRVTLRCSPRSGDLSVYWYQQSLDQGLQFLIQYYNGEERAKGNILERFSAQQFPDLHSELNLSSLELGDSALYFCASSLQGNHNYGYTFGSGTRLTVV.

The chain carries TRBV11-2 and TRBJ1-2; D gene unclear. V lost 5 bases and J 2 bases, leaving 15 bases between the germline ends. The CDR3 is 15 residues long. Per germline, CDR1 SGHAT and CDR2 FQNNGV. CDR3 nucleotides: TGTGCCAGCAGCGGCCGCGGAGGGCTGAACTATGGCTACACCTTC. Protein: CASSGRGGLNYGYTF. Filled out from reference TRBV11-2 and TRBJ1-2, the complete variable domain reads EAGVAQSPRYKIIEKRQSVAFWCNPISGHATLYWYQQILGQGPKLLIQFQNNGVVDDSQLPKDRFSAERLKGVDSTLKIQPAKLEDSAVYLCASSGRGGLNYGYTFGSGTRLTVV.

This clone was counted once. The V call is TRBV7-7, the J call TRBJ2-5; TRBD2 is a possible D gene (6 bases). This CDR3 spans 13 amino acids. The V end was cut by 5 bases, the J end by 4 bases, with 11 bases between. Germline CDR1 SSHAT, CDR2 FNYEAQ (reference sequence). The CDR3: CASSPPGGETQYF. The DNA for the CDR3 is TGTGCCAGCAGCCCCCCCGGGGGAGAGACCCAGTACTTC.

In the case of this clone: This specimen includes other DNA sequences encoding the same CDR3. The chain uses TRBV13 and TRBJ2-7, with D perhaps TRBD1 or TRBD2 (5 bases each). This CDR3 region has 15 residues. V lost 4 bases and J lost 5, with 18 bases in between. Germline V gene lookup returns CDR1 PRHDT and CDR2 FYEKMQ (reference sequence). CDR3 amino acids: CASSYREGMSDEQYF. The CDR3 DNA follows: TGTGCCAGCAGCTATCGAGAGGGGATGAGTGACGAGCAGTACTTC.

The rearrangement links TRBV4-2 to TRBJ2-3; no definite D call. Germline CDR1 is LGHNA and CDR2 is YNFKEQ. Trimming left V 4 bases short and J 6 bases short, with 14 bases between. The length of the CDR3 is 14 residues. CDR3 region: CASSRRLPVDTQYF. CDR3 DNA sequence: TGTGCCAGCAGCCGACGCCTCCCCGTCGATACGCAGTATTTT.

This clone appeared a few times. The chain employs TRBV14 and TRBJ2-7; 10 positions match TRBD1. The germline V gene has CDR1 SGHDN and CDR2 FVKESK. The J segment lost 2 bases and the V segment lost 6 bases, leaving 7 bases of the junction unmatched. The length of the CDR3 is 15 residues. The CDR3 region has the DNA TGTGCCAGCAGTGGCGCCGGGACAGGGGCCTACGAGCAGTACTTC. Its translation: CASSGAGTGAYEQYF.

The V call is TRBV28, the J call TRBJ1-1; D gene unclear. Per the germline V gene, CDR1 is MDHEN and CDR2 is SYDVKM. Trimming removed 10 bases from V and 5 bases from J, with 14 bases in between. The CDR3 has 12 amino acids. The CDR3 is CAIYTLSTEAFF. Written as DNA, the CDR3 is TGTGCCATCTACACACTCTCGACTGAAGCTTTCTTT.